A selection of T cell receptor beta chains follows, all from one sample in a study of CD8+CD57+ T cells in acquired aplastic anemia. TCRdb redid the calling of the reads with MiXCR, one entry per CDR3 protein. The sample includes around 430,000 distinct CDR3 sequences, roughly a third of them seen just once. Sequenced material: sorted CD4+, CD8+, or CD8+CD57+ T cells (not recorded which) from PBMCs. Every receptor here comes from a human donor with aplastic anemia. The CDR3 runs from the conserved cysteine through the conserved F or W. Each record gives: clone size, J gene, V gene, CDR3 length, D gene, CDR3 protein, CDR3 DNA. D genes are given only for firm matches. Only some rows state a clone size, as once, few, many or a class for expanded clones.

many | TRBJ2-7 | TRBV11-2 | 14 | TRBD1 | CASSLHRGTYEQYF | TGTGCCAGCAGCTTACACAGGGGGACCTACGAGCAGTACTTC
. | TRBJ2-1 | TRBV10-3 | 15 | TRBD2 | CASSDAGGPDNEQFF | TGTGCCAGCAGTGACGCGGGAGGGCCGGACAATGAGCAGTTCTTC
few | TRBJ1-1 | TRBV19 | 16 | . | CASSMGPGQVNTEAFF | TGTGCCAGTAGTATGGGGCCAGGCCAGGTGAACACTGAAGCTTTCTTT
many | TRBJ1-2 | TRBV7-2 | 16 | . | CASSLQGAAFNYGYTF | TGTGCCAGCAGCCTTCAGGGTGCTGCTTTTAACTATGGCTACACCTTC
few | TRBJ2-1 | TRBV19 | 15 | . | CASSINSRSYNEQFF | TGTGCCAGTAGTATAAACAGCCGCTCCTACAATGAGCAGTTCTTC
. | TRBJ2-5 | TRBV7-2 | 12 | . | CASSSAEETQYF | TGTGCCAGCAGCTCTGCAGAAGAGACCCAGTACTTC
. | TRBJ2-1 | TRBV5-1 | 15 | TRBD1 | CASRQTGTGFNEQFF | TGCGCCAGCCGCCAAACCGGGACAGGGTTCAATGAGCAGTTCTTC
many | TRBJ1-2 | TRBV7-2 | 14 | TRBD1 | CASTPQGAYYGYTF | TGTGCCAGCACCCCACAGGGGGCATACTATGGCTACACCTTC
many | TRBJ1-2 | TRBV19 | 13 | . | CASSIVQNYGYTF | TGTGCCAGTAGTATCGTACAGAACTATGGCTACACCTTC
. | TRBJ1-5 | TRBV24-1 | 15 | . | CATSLSRYGNQPQHF | TGTGCCACCAGTTTAAGTAGATACGGCAATCAGCCCCAGCATTTT
. | TRBJ1-2 | TRBV10-3 | 16 | TRBD1 | CAISPGQGTSNYGYTF | TGTGCCATCAGCCCGGGACAGGGCACCTCTAACTATGGCTACACCTTC
few | TRBJ2-5 | TRBV10-1 | 14 | TRBD1 | CASRRQGVGETQYF | TGCGCCAGCAGGAGACAGGGAGTAGGGGAGACCCAGTACTTC
few | TRBJ2-1 | TRBV19 | 15 | . | CASSIDSGGDNEQFF | TGTGCCAGTAGTATAGATTCAGGGGGGGACAATGAGCAGTTCTTC
. | TRBJ2-5 | TRBV12-3/TRBV12-4 | 13 | TRBD2 | CASSPSGGKTQYF | TGTGCCAGCAGTCCTAGCGGGGGAAAGACCCAGTACTTC
many | TRBJ1-2 | TRBV25-1 | 13 | . | CASRPLGDDGYTF | TGTGCCAGCAGACCCTTAGGGGATGATGGCTACACCTTC
many | TRBJ1-1 | TRBV29-1 | 12 | TRBD1 | CSALDRGTEAFF | TGCAGCGCCCTGGACAGGGGAACTGAAGCTTTCTTT
many | TRBJ1-6 | TRBV19 | 14 | . | CASSISGEGSPLHF | TGTGCCAGTAGTATTTCTGGGGAGGGCTCACCCCTCCACTTT
many | TRBJ2-7 | TRBV20-1 | 14 | TRBD1 | CSASLGTVSYEQYF | TGCAGTGCTAGCCTCGGGACAGTCTCCTACGAGCAGTACTTC
. | TRBJ2-5 | TRBV15 | 14 | . | CATSSLIAEETQYF | TGTGCCACCAGCAGTTTGATAGCGGAAGAGACCCAGTACTTC
. | TRBJ1-3 | TRBV5-4 | 16 | . | CASSLVGPRSGNTIYF | TGTGCCAGCAGCTTGGTGGGCCCGCGCTCTGGAAACACCATATATTTT